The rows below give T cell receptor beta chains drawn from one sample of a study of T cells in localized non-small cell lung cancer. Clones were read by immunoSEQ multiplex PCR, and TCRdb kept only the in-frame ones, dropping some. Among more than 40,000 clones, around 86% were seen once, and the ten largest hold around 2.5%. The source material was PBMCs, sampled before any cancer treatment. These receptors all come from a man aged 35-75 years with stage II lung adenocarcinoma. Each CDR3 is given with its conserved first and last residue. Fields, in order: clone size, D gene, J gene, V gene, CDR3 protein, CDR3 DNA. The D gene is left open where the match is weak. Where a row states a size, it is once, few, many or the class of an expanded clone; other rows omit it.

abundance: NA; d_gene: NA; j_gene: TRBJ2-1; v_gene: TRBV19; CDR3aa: CASSLTRFSYNEQFF; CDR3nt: TGTGCCAGTAGTCTGACTCGCTTCTCCTACAATGAGCAGTTCTTC
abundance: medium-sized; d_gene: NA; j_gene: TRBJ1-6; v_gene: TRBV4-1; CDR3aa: CASSQTGSDNSPLHF; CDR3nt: TGCGCCAGCAGCCAAACAGGGTCCGATAATTCACCCCTCCACTTT
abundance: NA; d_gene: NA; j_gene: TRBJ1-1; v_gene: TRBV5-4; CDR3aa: CASSPGGENTEAFF; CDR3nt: TGTGCCAGCAGTCCCGGAGGAGAGAACACTGAAGCTTTCTTT
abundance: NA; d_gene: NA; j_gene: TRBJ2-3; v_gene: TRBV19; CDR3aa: CASSIARGRDTQYF; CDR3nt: TGTGCCAGTAGTATAGCCAGGGGCAGAGATACGCAGTATTTT
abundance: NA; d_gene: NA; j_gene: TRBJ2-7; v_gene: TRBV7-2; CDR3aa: CASSIWAFDEQYF; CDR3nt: TGTGCCAGCAGCATTTGGGCCTTCGACGAGCAGTACTTC
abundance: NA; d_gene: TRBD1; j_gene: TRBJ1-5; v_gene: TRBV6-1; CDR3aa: CASRTGQGANQPQHF; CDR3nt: TGTGCCAGCAGAACAGGACAGGGGGCAAATCAGCCCCAGCATTTT
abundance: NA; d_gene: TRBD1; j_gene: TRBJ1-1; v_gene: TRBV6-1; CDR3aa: CASSGGTGAANTEAFF; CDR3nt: TGTGCCAGCAGTGGCGGGACAGGGGCTGCGAACACTGAAGCTTTCTTT
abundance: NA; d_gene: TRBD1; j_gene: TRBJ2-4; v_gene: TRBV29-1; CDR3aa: CSANLGQGDIQYF; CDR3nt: TGCAGCGCTAATCTCGGGCAGGGGGACATTCAGTACTTC
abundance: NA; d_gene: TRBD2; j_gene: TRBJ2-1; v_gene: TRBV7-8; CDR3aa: CASSLDSSGGDEQFF; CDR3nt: TGTGCCAGCAGCTTAGACTCTAGCGGGGGGGACGAGCAGTTCTTC
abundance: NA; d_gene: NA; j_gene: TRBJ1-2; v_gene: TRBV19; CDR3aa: CASSIAPGTWDGYTF; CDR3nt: TGTGCCAGTAGTATAGCTCCCGGGACTTGGGATGGCTACACCTTC
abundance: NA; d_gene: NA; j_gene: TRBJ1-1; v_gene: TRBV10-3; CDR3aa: CAISESGRAGGAKDTEAFF; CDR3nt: TGTGCCATCAGTGAGTCGGGAAGGGCAGGAGGGGCGAAGGACACTGAAGCTTTCTTT
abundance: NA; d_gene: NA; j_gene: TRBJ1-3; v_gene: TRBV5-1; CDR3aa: CASSSTVPGNTIYF; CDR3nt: TGCGCCAGCAGCTCGACAGTCCCTGGAAACACCATATATTTT
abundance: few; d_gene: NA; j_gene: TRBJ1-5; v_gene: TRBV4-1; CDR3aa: CASSQLRGGQPQHF; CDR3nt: TGCGCCAGCAGCCAATTGAGGGGCGGTCAGCCCCAGCATTTT
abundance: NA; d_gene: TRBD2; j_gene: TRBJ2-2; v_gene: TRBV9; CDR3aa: CASSGQAGGLENTGELFF; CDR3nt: TGTGCCAGCAGCGGACAAGCGGGGGGGCTTGAGAACACCGGGGAGCTGTTTTTT
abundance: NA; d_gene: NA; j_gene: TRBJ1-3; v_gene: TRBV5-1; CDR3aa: CASSLLGDENTIYF; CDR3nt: TGCGCCAGCAGCTTGTTAGGGGATGAAAACACCATATATTTT
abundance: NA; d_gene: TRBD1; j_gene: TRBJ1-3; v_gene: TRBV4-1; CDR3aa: CASSQGPQGGGVRGNTIYF; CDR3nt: TGCGCCAGCAGCCAAGGCCCACAGGGGGGGGGAGTTAGAGGAAACACCATATATTTT
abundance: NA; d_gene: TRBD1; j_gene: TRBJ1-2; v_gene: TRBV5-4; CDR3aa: CASSLEWTGADGYTF; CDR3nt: TGTGCCAGCAGCTTGGAATGGACAGGGGCGGATGGCTACACCTTC
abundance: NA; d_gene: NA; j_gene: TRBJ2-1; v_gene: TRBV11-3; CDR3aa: CASSLDERNNEQFF; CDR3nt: TGTGCCAGCAGCTTAGATGAGAGGAATAATGAGCAGTTCTTC